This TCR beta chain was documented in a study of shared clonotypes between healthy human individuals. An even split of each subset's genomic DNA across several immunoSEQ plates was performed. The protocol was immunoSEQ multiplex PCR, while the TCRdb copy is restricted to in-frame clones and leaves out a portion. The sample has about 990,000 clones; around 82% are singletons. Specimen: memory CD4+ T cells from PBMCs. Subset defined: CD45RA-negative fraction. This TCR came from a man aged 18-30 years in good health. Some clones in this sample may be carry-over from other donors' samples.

Written as DNA, the CDR3 is TGCGCCAGCAGCCCGGGTCGGGTTACAATAGGCCAAGAGACCCAGTACTTC. Translation gives CASSPGRVTIGQETQYF. The chain recombines TRBV5-1 with TRBJ2-5; no firm D call. CDR3 length: 17 residues. Per the germline V gene, CDR1 is SGHRS and CDR2 is YFSETQ. V was cut by 4 bases and J by 1 base, with 20 bases left in between.